This TCR beta chain was sequenced during a study of human versus mouse CDR3 diversity and MHC coevolution. CDR1 is LNHDA and CDR2 is SQIVND in the germline V gene (reference sequence). The CDR3 extends over 16 amino acids. V lost 6 bases, J lost 0 bases, and 12 bases lay in between. Sequencing used immunoSEQ multiplex PCR; TCRdb keeps in-frame clones, though not all of them. Of tens of thousands of clones in the sample, about 93% were seen once. The sample was naive CD4+ T cells from blood. Subset indicated: CD45RO-negative CD62L-positive naive CD4 T cells. This chain connects TRBV19 to TRBJ2-6, with a possible D match to TRBD1 (5 bases). The receptor comes from a person aged 30-69 years in good health. CDR3 nucleotide sequence: TGTGCCAGTAGCCCTCAGGACATCTCTGGGGCCAACGTCCTGACTTTC. Protein sequence: CASSPQDISGANVLTF.